The entry below gives a single T cell receptor beta chain sequence along with its context. Which cohort a participant joined came from the clinical history participants gave. Recovered status in Cohort 3 required two negative PCRs, clearance, or symptom resolution. This sample is drawn from a study of blood T cell repertoires in COVID-19. Assay: immunoSEQ multiplex PCR; the TCRdb copy retains only in-frame clones and omits some. The sample carries about 330,000 clones, roughly 87% recorded once. V trimming: 6 bases; J trimming: 1 base; junction bases outside the gene matches: 4. The CDR3 contains 14 residues. Germline V CDR1 and CDR2: MDHEN, SYDVKM.

The sample consisted of PBMCs or T cells enriched from blood (not recorded which). The rearrangement joins TRBV28 to TRBJ1-1; TRBD1 aligns across 8 bases. This sequence originates from a woman aged 25 to 45 who had recovered from COVID-19. CDR3 residues: CASSHQGANTEAFF. In DNA form, the CDR3 reads TGTGCCAGCAGCCACCAGGGGGCGAACACTGAAGCTTTCTTT.